The TCR beta chain under discussion was sequenced for a study of regulatory T cells in long-lasting Graves disease. Study-wide background: Graves' patients with a new diagnosis had received antithyroid drugs under 3 months. General observations from the study: Public clonotype sharing was higher in persistent than newly diagnosed patients. The study found TRBV28, TRBJ1-2 and TRBJ2-5 favored in persistent disease.

Trimming removed 5 bases from V and 5 bases from J, with 25 bases in between. The CDR3 loop spans 17 amino acids. Per the germline V gene, CDR1 is SGHKS and CDR2 is YYEKEE (reference sequence). This clonotype has a count of ten or more. As yet, its antigen is unknown. Assembly of TCR beta libraries relied on iRepertoire HTBI primers together with Arm-PCR of CDR3 regions. MiXCR, run by TCRdb on the multiplex PCR reads, gives a single entry per CDR3 protein. Of about 310,000 distinct CDR3 sequences listed, 18% were seen once; the top ten hold around 37%. Regarding time point: newly diagnosed GD, antithyroid drugs for less than 3 months. RNA extracted from PBMCs served as the sequencing template.

This clonotype originated in a female donor with Graves disease. The material sequenced was peripheral blood mononuclear cells (PBMCs), taken at new diagnosis, from a patient treated with antithyroid drugs. This sequence joins TRBV5-5 and TRBJ2-5; perhaps TRBD2 as D (6 bases). The CDR3 region is CASSPRPTGTLGETQYF. The CDR3 DNA reads TGTGCCAGCAGTCCCAGACCGACCGGGACTCTGGGTGAGACCCAGTACTTC.